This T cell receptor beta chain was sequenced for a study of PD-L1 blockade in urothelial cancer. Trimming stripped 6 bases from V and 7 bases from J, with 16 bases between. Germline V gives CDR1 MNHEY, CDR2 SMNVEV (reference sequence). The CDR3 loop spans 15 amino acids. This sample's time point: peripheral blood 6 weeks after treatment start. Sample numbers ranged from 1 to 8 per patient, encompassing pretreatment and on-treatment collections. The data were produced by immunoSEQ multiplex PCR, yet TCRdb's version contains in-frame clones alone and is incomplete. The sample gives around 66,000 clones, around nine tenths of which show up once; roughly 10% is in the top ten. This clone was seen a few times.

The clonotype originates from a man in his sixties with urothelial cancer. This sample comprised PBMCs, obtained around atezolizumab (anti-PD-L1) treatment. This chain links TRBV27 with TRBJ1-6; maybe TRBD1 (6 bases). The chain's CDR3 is CASSPPQGTNSPLHF. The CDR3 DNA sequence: TGTGCCAGCAGCCCTCCCCAGGGGACCAATTCACCCCTCCACTTT.